This T cell receptor beta chain originates from a study of beta chain features in type 1 diabetes. Study conclusions and caveats: Shorter TCRB CDR3s, moderately but significantly so, marked every one of the four CD4+ subsets in Type 1 diabetes patients.

Investigators reverse transcribed all isolated RNA, so they sequenced expressed TCRB transcripts. TCRdb's table, derived via immunoSEQ multiplex PCR, lists solely in-frame clones and lacks some. Here the sample spans hundreds of thousands of clones, about a tenth being singletons. Concerning this clone: No antigen is known for it.

The ends were cut back, 6 bases at V and 6 bases at J, with 14 bases in the middle. Germline V gene lookup returns CDR1 MDHEN and CDR2 SYDVKM. The CDR3 runs 14 residues. The chain has TRBV28 and TRBJ2-2; D perhaps matches TRBD1 (6 bases). This receptor was identified in a man under 40 with type 1 diabetes. The sample comprised naive CD4+ T cells from blood. CDR3 bases: TGTGCCAGCAGACCCGGACAGTACGCCGGGGAGCTGTTTTTT. It translates to CASRPGQYAGELFF.